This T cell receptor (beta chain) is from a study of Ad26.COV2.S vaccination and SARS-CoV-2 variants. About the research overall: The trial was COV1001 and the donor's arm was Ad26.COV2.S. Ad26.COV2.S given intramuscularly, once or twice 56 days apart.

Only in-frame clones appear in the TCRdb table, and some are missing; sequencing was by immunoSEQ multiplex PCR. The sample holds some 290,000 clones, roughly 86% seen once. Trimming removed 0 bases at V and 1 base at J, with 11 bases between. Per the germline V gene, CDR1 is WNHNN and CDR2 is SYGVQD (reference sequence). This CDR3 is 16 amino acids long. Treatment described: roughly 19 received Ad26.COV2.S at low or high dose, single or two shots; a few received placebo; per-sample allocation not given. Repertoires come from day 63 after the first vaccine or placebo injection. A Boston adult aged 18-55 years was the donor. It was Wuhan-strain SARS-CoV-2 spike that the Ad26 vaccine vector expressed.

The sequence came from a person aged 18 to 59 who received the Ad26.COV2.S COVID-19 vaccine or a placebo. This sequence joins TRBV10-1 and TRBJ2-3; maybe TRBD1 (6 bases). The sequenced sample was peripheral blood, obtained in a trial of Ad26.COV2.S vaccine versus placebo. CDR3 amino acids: CASSESKAGGTDTQYF. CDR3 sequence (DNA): TGCGCCAGCAGTGAGTCGAAAGCAGGGGGCACAGATACGCAGTATTTT.